Listed below are T cell receptor beta chains from one sample, sequenced in a study of T cells expressing NK-cell markers. TCRdb reprocessed the 5' RACE reads, with one entry per CDR3 protein and no DNA. The sample table includes a few hundred thousand distinct CDR3 sequences. Sequenced: blood T cells: a sorted CD56 or NKG2C T cell subset, CD4+ or CD8+ T cells, or bulk PBMC T cells (not recorded which). The receptors shown here come from a man aged 18 to 69 in good health. CDR3s include the opening cysteine and the closing phenylalanine or tryptophan.

V: TRBV12-3/TRBV12-4; J: TRBJ2-1; CDR3: CASSLAGGAYRQFF
V: TRBV5-1; J: TRBJ1-2; CDR3: CASSTPTGEGYTF
V: TRBV29-1; J: TRBJ1-2; CDR3: CSVPGHPKNYGYTF
V: TRBV25-1; J: TRBJ2-5; CDR3: CASRLQGVETQYF
V: TRBV7-9; J: TRBJ2-5; CDR3: CASSAPGLGGQETQYF
V: TRBV12-3/TRBV12-4; J: TRBJ2-6; CDR3: CASSDSSGTGANVLTF
V: TRBV19; J: TRBJ2-7; CDR3: CASSIKGTSSYEQYF
V: TRBV20-1; J: TRBJ2-5; CDR3: CSAKTPGQVPQETQYF
V: TRBV18; J: TRBJ2-5; CDR3: CASSPWTGGVGETQYF
V: TRBV13; J: TRBJ2-3; CDR3: CASSPTTGLWGTDTQYF
V: TRBV29-1; J: TRBJ1-2; CDR3: CSAGGSYGYTF
V: TRBV6-5; J: TRBJ1-1; CDR3: CASSYGGSHTEAFF
V: TRBV20-1; J: TRBJ1-1; CDR3: CSAKPTGAVAEAFF
V: TRBV2; J: TRBJ2-1; CDR3: CASSVRTGGNNEQFF
V: TRBV7-6; J: TRBJ2-3; CDR3: CASSPTSGITTDTQYF
V: TRBV12-3/TRBV12-4; J: TRBJ1-2; CDR3: CASSLGRLGGYTF
V: TRBV6-1; J: TRBJ1-2; CDR3: CASSPLDRDYGYTF
V: TRBV7-9; J: TRBJ2-3; CDR3: CASTPFLASSSTDTQYF
V: TRBV6-5; J: TRBJ1-2; CDR3: CASSYSIPVFYGYTF
V: TRBV4-2; J: TRBJ2-1; CDR3: CASSQQSSGGNEQFF
V: TRBV11-2; J: TRBJ1-2; CDR3: CASDRGSGYGYTF
V: TRBV3-1; J: TRBJ1-5; CDR3: CASSPGTGGGQPQHF
V: TRBV7-6; J: TRBJ2-1; CDR3: CASSLGSRSEQFF
V: TRBV2; J: TRBJ2-5; CDR3: CAVNRGWQETQYF
V: TRBV28; J: TRBJ2-3; CDR3: CASKRGSTDTQYF
V: TRBV5-1; J: TRBJ2-5; CDR3: CASSDPRVQETQYF
V: TRBV5-5; J: TRBJ2-2; CDR3: CASSGGGLAGDTGELFF
V: TRBV7-2; J: TRBJ1-1; CDR3: CASSSQRNTEAFF
V: TRBV5-1; J: TRBJ2-7; CDR3: CASARNSYEQYF
V: TRBV7-8; J: TRBJ2-7; CDR3: CASTPGLGYEQYF
V: TRBV6-5; J: TRBJ1-6; CDR3: CASSSELQGALSPLHF
V: TRBV6-2/TRBV6-3; J: TRBJ1-1; CDR3: CASRWDSENTEAFF
V: TRBV3-1; J: TRBJ2-4; CDR3: CASSRTGQGIQYF